These T cell receptor beta chains were read from a single sample in a study of metastatic and nonmetastatic thyroid tumors. MiXCR re-clonotyped the PCR reads for TCRdb. Of 18,000 or so clones detected, about 28% appear once; the ten largest clones hold approximately 13%. The specimen sequenced was tumor tissue. Receptors originate from a female donor with papillary thyroid cancer or a benign thyroid nodule (not recorded which). Some clones in this sample may be carry-over from other donors' samples. CDR3s include the opening cysteine and the closing phenylalanine or tryptophan. D genes are given only for firm matches. Where a row states a size, it is once, few, many or the class of an expanded clone; other rows omit it.

CDR3aa: CSAHAGGQETQYF; CDR3nt: TGCAGTGCGCATGCAGGGGGCCAAGAGACCCAGTACTTC; j_gene: TRBJ2-5; abundance: many; v_gene: TRBV20-1; d_gene: TRBD1
CDR3aa: CASSQVGRNNQPQHF; CDR3nt: TGCGCCAGCAGCCAAGTGGGCAGAAATAATCAGCCCCAGCATTTT; j_gene: TRBJ1-5; abundance: .; v_gene: TRBV4-1; d_gene: .
CDR3aa: CASSIPSSYNSPLHF; CDR3nt: TGTGCCAGCAGTATTCCGAGCTCCTATAATTCACCCCTCCACTTT; j_gene: TRBJ1-6; abundance: few; v_gene: TRBV28; d_gene: .
CDR3aa: CASPGDSGRPFSYNEQFF; CDR3nt: TGTGCCAGCCCGGGGGATAGCGGGAGGCCCTTCTCCTACAATGAGCAGTTCTTC; j_gene: TRBJ2-1; abundance: medium-sized; v_gene: TRBV28; d_gene: TRBD2
CDR3aa: CATADRSSYEQYF; CDR3nt: TGTGCCACCGCGGACAGGAGCTCCTACGAGCAGTACTTC; j_gene: TRBJ2-7; abundance: few; v_gene: TRBV6-1; d_gene: TRBD1
CDR3aa: CASSLVGETGELFF; CDR3nt: TGTGCCAGCAGCCTGGTGGGCGAGACCGGGGAGCTGTTTTTT; j_gene: TRBJ2-2; abundance: .; v_gene: TRBV9; d_gene: .
CDR3aa: CASRPGNTEAFF; CDR3nt: TGTGCCAGCCGCCCAGGGAACACTGAAGCTTTCTTT; j_gene: TRBJ1-1; abundance: few; v_gene: TRBV12-3/TRBV12-4; d_gene: .
CDR3aa: CAWSSENKIGQFF; CDR3nt: TGTGCCTGGAGTTCTGAGAATAAAATAGGGCAGTTCTTC; j_gene: TRBJ2-1; abundance: .; v_gene: TRBV30; d_gene: .
CDR3aa: CASDRGREWGDQFF; CDR3nt: TGTGCCAGCGACAGGGGGCGGGAGTGGGGTGATCAGTTCTTC; j_gene: TRBJ2-1; abundance: .; v_gene: TRBV6-1; d_gene: TRBD1
CDR3aa: CASSLAGPHNEQFF; CDR3nt: TGTGCCAGCAGCTTAGCGGGCCCGCACAATGAGCAGTTCTTC; j_gene: TRBJ2-1; abundance: many; v_gene: TRBV7-8; d_gene: .
CDR3aa: CASSLMVSDTQYF; CDR3nt: TGTGCCAGCAGCTTAATGGTTTCAGATACGCAGTATTTT; j_gene: TRBJ2-3; abundance: medium-sized; v_gene: TRBV7-2; d_gene: .
CDR3aa: CASSLVAGEGDTQYF; CDR3nt: TGCGCCAGCAGCCTAGTAGCGGGAGAGGGAGATACGCAGTATTTT; j_gene: TRBJ2-3; abundance: .; v_gene: TRBV5-1; d_gene: TRBD2
CDR3aa: CASSNTGGSYNEQFF; CDR3nt: TGTGCCAGCAGTAATACAGGGGGCTCCTACAATGAGCAGTTCTTC; j_gene: TRBJ2-1; abundance: .; v_gene: TRBV6-1; d_gene: TRBD1
CDR3aa: CASSLSGGANEQYF; CDR3nt: TGCGCCAGCAGCCTTAGCGGGGGGGCCAACGAGCAGTACTTC; j_gene: TRBJ2-7; abundance: .; v_gene: TRBV5-1; d_gene: TRBD2
CDR3aa: CSAPQGVSNQPQHF; CDR3nt: TGCAGTGCTCCACAGGGGGTGAGCAATCAGCCCCAGCATTTT; j_gene: TRBJ1-5; abundance: few; v_gene: TRBV20-1; d_gene: TRBD1
CDR3aa: CASRQGVDTGELFF; CDR3nt: TGCGCCAGCAGACAGGGGGTGGACACCGGGGAGCTGTTTTTT; j_gene: TRBJ2-2; abundance: medium-sized; v_gene: TRBV10-2; d_gene: TRBD1
CDR3aa: CASSLSGANTGELFF; CDR3nt: TGTGCCAGCAGCTTAAGTGGGGCGAACACCGGGGAGCTGTTTTTT; j_gene: TRBJ2-2; abundance: .; v_gene: TRBV7-3; d_gene: .
CDR3aa: CASSSRLAGGTDTQYF; CDR3nt: TGTGCCAGCAGTTCCCGCCTGGCGGGAGGCACAGATACGCAGTATTTT; j_gene: TRBJ2-3; abundance: .; v_gene: TRBV27; d_gene: TRBD2
CDR3aa: CASSLSPGQPQHF; CDR3nt: TGTGCCAGCAGCTTATCACCCGGTCAGCCCCAGCATTTT; j_gene: TRBJ1-5; abundance: .; v_gene: TRBV7-2; d_gene: .
CDR3aa: CASSSRLAGGFPYEQYF; CDR3nt: TGTGCCAGCAGTTCCCGACTAGCGGGAGGTTTCCCCTACGAGCAGTACTTC; j_gene: TRBJ2-7; abundance: .; v_gene: TRBV28; d_gene: TRBD2
CDR3aa: CASSLVMAREYGYTF; CDR3nt: TGTGCCAGCAGTTTGGTCATGGCCAGGGAGTATGGCTACACCTTC; j_gene: TRBJ1-2; abundance: .; v_gene: TRBV28; d_gene: .
CDR3aa: CASSSVRQNTEAFF; CDR3nt: TGTGCCAGCAGTTCCGTCAGGCAGAACACTGAAGCTTTCTTT; j_gene: TRBJ1-1; abundance: .; v_gene: TRBV6-1; d_gene: .
CDR3aa: CSALAGDYNEQFF; CDR3nt: TGCAGTGCTCTAGCGGGGGACTACAATGAGCAGTTCTTC; j_gene: TRBJ2-1; abundance: once; v_gene: TRBV20-1; d_gene: TRBD2
CDR3aa: CASSWNGELFF; CDR3nt: TGCGCCAGCAGCTGGAACGGGGAGCTGTTTTTT; j_gene: TRBJ2-2; abundance: .; v_gene: TRBV5-1; d_gene: .